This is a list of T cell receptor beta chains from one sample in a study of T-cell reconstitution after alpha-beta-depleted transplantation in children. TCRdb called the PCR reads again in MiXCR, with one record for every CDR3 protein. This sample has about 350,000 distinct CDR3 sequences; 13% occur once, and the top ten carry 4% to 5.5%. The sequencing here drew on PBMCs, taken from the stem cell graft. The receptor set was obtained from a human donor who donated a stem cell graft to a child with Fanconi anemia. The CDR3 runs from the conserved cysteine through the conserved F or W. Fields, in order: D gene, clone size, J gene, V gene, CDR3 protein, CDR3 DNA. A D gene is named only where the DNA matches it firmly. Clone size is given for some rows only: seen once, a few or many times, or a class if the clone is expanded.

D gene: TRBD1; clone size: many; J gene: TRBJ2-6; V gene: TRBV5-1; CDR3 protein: CASSTGQGLSGANVLTF; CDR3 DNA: TGCGCCAGCAGCACGGGACAGGGATTGTCTGGGGCCAACGTCCTGACTTTC
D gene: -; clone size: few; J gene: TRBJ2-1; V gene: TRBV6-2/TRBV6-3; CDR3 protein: CASTSDSAYNEQFF; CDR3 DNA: TGTGCCAGTACCTCCGACAGCGCCTACAATGAGCAGTTCTTC
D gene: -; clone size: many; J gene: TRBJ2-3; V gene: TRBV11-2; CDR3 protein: CASSLVLTGGGFSTDTQYF; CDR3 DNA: TGTGCCAGCAGCTTAGTCCTCACGGGTGGCGGGTTTAGCACAGATACGCAGTATTTT
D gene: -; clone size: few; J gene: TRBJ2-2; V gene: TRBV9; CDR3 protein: CASSVAKGQGTGELFF; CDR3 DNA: TGTGCCAGCAGCGTAGCTAAGGGACAAGGCACCGGGGAGCTGTTTTTT
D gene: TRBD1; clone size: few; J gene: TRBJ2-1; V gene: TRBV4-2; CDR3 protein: CASSRAQGAGYNEQFF; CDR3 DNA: TGTGCCAGCAGCCGCGCACAGGGGGCTGGGTACAATGAGCAGTTCTTC
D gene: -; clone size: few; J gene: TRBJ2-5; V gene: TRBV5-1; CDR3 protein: CASSPGTAGETQYF; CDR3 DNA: TGCGCCAGCAGCCCCGGGACGGCCGGCGAGACCCAGTACTTC
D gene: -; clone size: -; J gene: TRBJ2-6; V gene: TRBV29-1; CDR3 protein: CSVTGRSSGANVLTF; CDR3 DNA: TGCAGCGTTACTGGCAGGAGCTCTGGGGCCAACGTCCTGACTTTC
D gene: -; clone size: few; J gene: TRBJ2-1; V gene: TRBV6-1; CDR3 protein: CASSEAEWGNEQFF; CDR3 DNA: TGTGCCAGCAGTGAAGCGGAGTGGGGGAATGAGCAGTTCTTC
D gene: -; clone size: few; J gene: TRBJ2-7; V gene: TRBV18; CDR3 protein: CASSPTAQGSYGGEQYF; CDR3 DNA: TGTGCCAGCTCACCTACCGCACAGGGGTCCTATGGGGGGGAGCAGTACTTC
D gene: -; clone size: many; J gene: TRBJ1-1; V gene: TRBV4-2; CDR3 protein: CASSQAAGEGRTEAFF; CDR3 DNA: TGTGCCAGCAGCCAAGCCGCGGGAGAGGGTAGGACTGAAGCTTTCTTT
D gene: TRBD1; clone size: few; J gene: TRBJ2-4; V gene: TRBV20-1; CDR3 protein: CSAKTGGEDGSVQYF; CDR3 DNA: TGCAGTGCTAAGACAGGGGGCGAGGATGGGTCGGTTCAGTACTTC
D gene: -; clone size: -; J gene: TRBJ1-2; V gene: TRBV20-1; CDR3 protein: CSAKGPRVDGYTF; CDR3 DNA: TGCAGTGCTAAGGGGCCTCGGGTCGATGGCTACACCTTC
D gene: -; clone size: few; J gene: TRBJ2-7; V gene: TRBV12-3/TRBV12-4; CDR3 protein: CASSFLTAREQYF; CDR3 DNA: TGTGCCAGCAGTTTTCTTACAGCAAGGGAGCAGTACTTC
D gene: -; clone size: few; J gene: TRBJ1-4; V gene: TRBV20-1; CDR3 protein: CSARGGEAYYEKLFF; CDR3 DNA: TGCAGTGCTAGGGGGGGCGAGGCTTACTACGAAAAACTGTTTTTT
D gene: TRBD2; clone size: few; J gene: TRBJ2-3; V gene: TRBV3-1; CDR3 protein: CASSENSGVVGTQYF; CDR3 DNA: TGTGCCAGCAGCGAAAATAGCGGGGTAGTGGGTACGCAGTATTTT
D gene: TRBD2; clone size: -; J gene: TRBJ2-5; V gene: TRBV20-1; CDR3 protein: CSASQLAWETQYF; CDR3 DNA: TGCAGTGCTTCCCAACTAGCGTGGGAGACCCAGTACTTC
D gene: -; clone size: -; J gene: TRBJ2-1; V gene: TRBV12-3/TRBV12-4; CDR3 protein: CASSPSGTEQFF; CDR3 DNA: TGTGCCAGCAGTCCCTCCGGGACTGAGCAGTTCTTC
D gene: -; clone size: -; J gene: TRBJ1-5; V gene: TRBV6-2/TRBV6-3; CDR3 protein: CASSYSRAFSSPQHF; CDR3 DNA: TGTGCCAGCAGTTACTCTCGGGCCTTCTCTTCGCCCCAGCATTTT
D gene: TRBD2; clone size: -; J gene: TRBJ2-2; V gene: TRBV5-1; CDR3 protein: CAARLAGGLELFF; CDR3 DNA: TGCGCCGCCCGGCTAGCGGGGGGGCTGGAGCTGTTTTTT
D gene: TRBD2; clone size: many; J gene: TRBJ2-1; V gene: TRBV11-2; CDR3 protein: CASSQWERGGNEQFF; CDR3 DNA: TGTGCCAGCAGCCAATGGGAGCGGGGGGGAAATGAGCAGTTCTTC